Listed below are T cell receptor beta chains from one sample, sequenced in a study of cytomegalovirus exposure and HLA in healthy donors. Produced via immunoSEQ multiplex PCR; TCRdb's table is partial and in-frame only. This table has approximately 73,000 clones, around 79% appearing once. Sequenced sample: PBMCs. The receptor set was obtained from a woman aged 40 to 50 in good health and CMV-seropositive. The CDR3 runs from the conserved cysteine through the conserved F or W. The D gene is left open where the match is weak. For some rows the clone size is stated as once, few or many, or as a class when expanded; others skip it.

size,D,J,V,DNA,CDR3
few,NA,TRBJ1-2,TRBV10-3,TGTGCCATCAGTGAAGAGGCGATGGGGGGCTATGGCTACACCTTC,CAISEEAMGGYGYTF
once,TRBD2,TRBJ2-2,TRBV2,TGTGCCAGCAGTGGTTCGAGCGGGAAAATGATTACCGGGGAGCTGTTTTTT,CASSGSSGKMITGELFF
NA,NA,TRBJ1-1,TRBV2,TGTGCCAGCAGCGTTCGGAACACTGAAGCTTTCTTT,CASSVRNTEAFF
few,TRBD1,TRBJ1-2,TRBV4-1,TGCGCCAGCAGCCAAGATTACCAGGGGGGAAGTGGCTACACCTTC,CASSQDYQGGSGYTF
NA,NA,TRBJ2-7,TRBV7-6,TGTGCCAGCAGCTCGGGACAAAACGAGCAGTACTTC,CASSSGQNEQYF
NA,TRBD1,TRBJ1-1,TRBV5-1,TGCGCCAGCAGCCCAGCAGGACAGGGAGTAGGAACTGAAGCTTTCTTT,CASSPAGQGVGTEAFF
NA,TRBD1,TRBJ1-1,TRBV28,TGTGCCAGCAGTTCGACAGGGCGGGGAGCTTTCTTT,CASSSTGRGAFF
NA,TRBD1,TRBJ1-6,TRBV9,TGTGCCAGCAGCGCGGGGGACAGGACCAATTCACCCCTCCACTTT,CASSAGDRTNSPLHF
NA,TRBD2,TRBJ2-3,TRBV9,TGTGCCAGCAACCGGGGGGGCACAGATACGCAGTATTTT,CASNRGGTDTQYF
NA,NA,TRBJ1-2,TRBV6-5,TGTGCCAGCAGGGATCGACAGGCCCACTATGGCTACACCTTC,CASRDRQAHYGYTF
NA,TRBD2,TRBJ2-1,TRBV13,TGTGCCAGCAGCTCCTTTAGCGGGGGGGCCTCAAATGAGCAGTTCTTC,CASSSFSGGASNEQFF
NA,NA,TRBJ1-2,TRBV29-1,TGCAGCGTTGGGGGCTCGGGGGGTAGGACCTTC,CSVGGSGGRTF
few,TRBD2,TRBJ2-7,TRBV6-1,TGTGCCAGCAGTGAGGCACTAGCGGGATCCTACGAGCAGTACTTC,CASSEALAGSYEQYF
NA,NA,TRBJ2-7,TRBV18,TGTGCCAGCTCACGGGACAAAGACTACGAGCAGTACTTC,CASSRDKDYEQYF
NA,NA,TRBJ2-5,TRBV7-8,TGTGCCAGCAGCTTAGCCCGGACAGTTATGTCCCAGTACTTC,CASSLARTVMSQYF
NA,TRBD2,TRBJ2-7,TRBV6-5,TGTGCCAGCAGGTCCGGGACTAGCCCTCACGAGCAGTACTTC,CASRSGTSPHEQYF
few,TRBD2,TRBJ2-3,TRBV9,TGTGCCAGCAGCGTAAGAGCGGGCGGGAGTAGCACAGATACGCAGTATTTT,CASSVRAGGSSTDTQYF
few,NA,TRBJ1-2,TRBV5-1,TGCGCCAGCAGCAAGGAGGCCCCAGGACTGGGAAACTATGGCTACACCTTC,CASSKEAPGLGNYGYTF
NA,NA,TRBJ1-1,TRBV6-5,TGTGCCAGCAGGGATGTTTATCAGGGAAACACTGAAGCTTTCTTT,CASRDVYQGNTEAFF
NA,TRBD2,TRBJ2-3,TRBV5-6,TGTGCCAGCAGCTCAATAGCGGGGGCCCTCACAGATACGCAGTATTTT,CASSSIAGALTDTQYF
NA,NA,TRBJ1-5,TRBV6-4,TGTGCCATCCCTCCCCGACAGGGCAATCAGCCCCAGCATTTT,CAIPPRQGNQPQHF
NA,NA,TRBJ1-1,TRBV6-5,TGTGCCAGCAGTTACTCGAGGCAGGGCAATACTGAAGCTTTCTTT,CASSYSRQGNTEAFF
few,NA,TRBJ1-4,TRBV6-1,TGTGCCAGCAATCAACAGGGTTTTGCTGAAAAACTGTTTTTT,CASNQQGFAEKLFF
NA,NA,TRBJ1-2,TRBV9,TGTGCCAGCAGCGTAGCGGCGGGGGGTGATGGCTACACCTTC,CASSVAAGGDGYTF
few,TRBD2,TRBJ2-1,TRBV30,TGTGCCTGGAGGCCTAGGCTAGCGGGTTACAATGAGCAGTTCTTC,CAWRPRLAGYNEQFF
NA,TRBD2,TRBJ2-7,TRBV7-9,TGTGCCAGCAGTCCAGGACTAGCGGGAGGCTACGAGCAGTACTTC,CASSPGLAGGYEQYF
NA,NA,TRBJ2-5,TRBV7-2,TGTGCCAGCAGCTTAGGGGGCGTAGAGACCCAGTACTTC,CASSLGGVETQYF
NA,TRBD1,TRBJ1-2,TRBV7-9,TGTGCCAGCAGCCGACAGGGATCCACGGATGGCTACACCTTC,CASSRQGSTDGYTF
NA,TRBD2,TRBJ2-7,TRBV6-5,TGTGCCAGCAGCCCCCCCGGGAGGGCATGGTACGAGCAGTACTTC,CASSPPGRAWYEQYF
NA,TRBD1,TRBJ2-5,TRBV19,TGTGCCAGTAGTGACCGGGACAGCTACACCATACAAGAGACCCAGTACTTC,CASSDRDSYTIQETQYF
NA,TRBD1,TRBJ1-4,TRBV29-1,TGCAGCGTTGAAGAGAGGGGACAGAGAAATGAAAAACTGTTTTTT,CSVEERGQRNEKLFF
NA,NA,TRBJ2-3,TRBV6-1,TGTGCCAGCAGTCAAGGACTAACTAGCACAGATACGCAGTATTTT,CASSQGLTSTDTQYF
NA,NA,TRBJ1-2,TRBV2,TGTGCCAGCAGTGAAGCCGGGTATGGCTACACCTTC,CASSEAGYGYTF
NA,TRBD1,TRBJ1-1,TRBV28,TGTGCCAGCAGGGGAGTCGGGACAGTAACAATGAACACTGAAGCTTTCTTT,CASRGVGTVTMNTEAFF
NA,TRBD2,TRBJ2-1,TRBV4-1,TGCGCCAGCAGCCAAGTACAGCGGGGATACAATGAGCAGTTCTTC,CASSQVQRGYNEQFF
NA,NA,TRBJ2-7,TRBV5-1,TGCGCCAGCAGCGACCCCCCCGACAGGACGTACGAGCAGTACTTC,CASSDPPDRTYEQYF
NA,NA,TRBJ1-1,TRBV10-3,TGTGCCATCAGTGAGTTGGGGCAAAACACTGAAGCTTTCTTT,CAISELGQNTEAFF
NA,TRBD1,TRBJ2-7,TRBV19,TGTGCCAGTACCAAGGACAGGAGCTCCTACGAGCAGTACTTC,CASTKDRSSYEQYF
few,TRBD2,TRBJ2-5,TRBV2,TGTGCCAGCAGTCCTGGACTAGTTTCGTCTGCGTGGCGGGAGACCCAGTACTTC,CASSPGLVSSAWRETQYF
few,TRBD1,TRBJ2-1,TRBV18,TGTGCCAGCTCACCCCCGGGACAGGGCTACAATGAGCAGTTCTTC,CASSPPGQGYNEQFF
NA,TRBD1,TRBJ2-3,TRBV5-1,TGCGCCAGCAGCTTGTTCCCGAGCTCGGGACAGGGCACAGATACGCAGTATTTT,CASSLFPSSGQGTDTQYF
NA,TRBD1,TRBJ1-1,TRBV5-1,TGCGCCAGCAGCATAAAGACAGGGCTGGGTACTGAAGCTTTCTTT,CASSIKTGLGTEAFF
NA,NA,TRBJ2-5,TRBV28,TGTGCCAGCAGTTTGAGTGAGACCCAGTACTTC,CASSLSETQYF
NA,TRBD1,TRBJ1-2,TRBV11-1,TGTGCCAGCAGCGCCGACAGGGATCTCTATGGCTACACCTTC,CASSADRDLYGYTF
NA,NA,TRBJ2-7,TRBV6-1,TGTGCCAGCAGTGCGACATACGGGCAGTACTTC,CASSATYGQYF
NA,NA,TRBJ1-2,TRBV5-1,TGCGCCAGCAGCCGGCGGGGCGCTAACTATGGCTACACCTTC,CASSRRGANYGYTF
NA,NA,TRBJ1-6,TRBV5-5,TGTGCCAGCAGCTTGGGACAGAGTTATAATTCACCCCTCCACTTT,CASSLGQSYNSPLHF
once,NA,TRBJ2-5,TRBV2,TGTGCCAGCAGTGTTTCCAGGGTTGAAGAGACCCAGTACTTC,CASSVSRVEETQYF
NA,TRBD1,TRBJ1-3,TRBV29-1,TGCAGCGTTCGTACAGGGGCTGGAAACACCATATATTTT,CSVRTGAGNTIYF
NA,NA,TRBJ2-5,TRBV5-1,TGCGCCAGCAGCTTGGAAGGCCAGGCCATGACCCAGTACTTC,CASSLEGQAMTQYF
NA,NA,TRBJ1-5,TRBV2,TGTGCCAGCAGTCGTGCGGGGGCGGATCAGCCCCAGCATTTT,CASSRAGADQPQHF
NA,NA,TRBJ1-3,TRBV28,TGTGCCAGCAGAGCCGCCCTGGGGGGGAGCTCTGGAAACACCATATATTTT,CASRAALGGSSGNTIYF
NA,NA,TRBJ1-1,TRBV5-3,TGTGCCAGAAACTCCCTGTTGGGCACTGAAGCTTTCTTC,CARNSLLGTEAFF
NA,NA,TRBJ2-2,TRBV6-5,TGTGCCAGCAGTTACCTTCCAGGGGCAGGCACCGGGGAGCTGTTTTTT,CASSYLPGAGTGELFF
NA,NA,TRBJ2-3,TRBV6-1,TGTGCCAGCAGTCCAGCGGTCGGGATCACAGATACGCAGTATTTT,CASSPAVGITDTQYF
NA,NA,TRBJ2-2,TRBV5-1,TGCGCCAGCAGCGCTGGGGGCGAAGTAGACGGGGAGCTGTTTTTT,CASSAGGEVDGELFF
few,TRBD2,TRBJ2-7,TRBV5-5,TGTGCCAGCAGCTTGAGGGGCGGGAGAGGAGAGCAGTACTTC,CASSLRGGRGEQYF